This is a list of T cell receptor beta chains from one sample in a study of blood T cell repertoires in COVID-19. TCRdb keeps only in-frame clones here, not all; method: immunoSEQ multiplex PCR. The repertoire consists of fewer than 200,000 clones, with roughly 93% occurring once and the leading ten covering approximately 4.6%. Sequencing used peripheral blood. Every receptor here comes from a man aged 18 to 30 with COVID-19, enrolled during active disease. CDR3s include the opening cysteine and the closing phenylalanine or tryptophan. Each record gives: V gene, J gene, D gene, clone size, CDR3 protein, CDR3 DNA. D genes are given only for firm matches. Part of the rows lack a size; the others show once, few, many or a class for expanded clones.

v_call: TRBV5-8
j_call: TRBJ2-1
d_call: -
clone_size: -
cdr3_aa: CASSSPGETRSYEQFF
cdr3_nt: TGTGCCAGCAGCTCGCCCGGTGAGACTAGAAGCTATGAGCAGTTCTTC

v_call: TRBV2
j_call: TRBJ1-5
d_call: -
clone_size: -
cdr3_aa: CASSEGSGVQPQHF
cdr3_nt: TGTGCCAGCAGTGAAGGGTCAGGGGTCCAGCCCCAGCATTTT

v_call: TRBV19
j_call: TRBJ2-3
d_call: TRBD1
clone_size: once
cdr3_aa: CASSTRTGGTDTQYF
cdr3_nt: TGTGCCAGTAGTACAAGGACAGGGGGCACAGATACGCAGTATTTT

v_call: TRBV12-3/TRBV12-4
j_call: TRBJ1-2
d_call: TRBD1
clone_size: -
cdr3_aa: CASNVGQGIGYTF
cdr3_nt: TGTGCCAGCAACGTGGGACAGGGGATTGGCTACACCTTC

v_call: TRBV9
j_call: TRBJ2-1
d_call: TRBD2
clone_size: -
cdr3_aa: CASSDQISGRYNEQFF
cdr3_nt: TGTGCCAGCAGCGACCAGATTAGCGGGAGGTACAATGAGCAGTTCTTC

v_call: TRBV19
j_call: TRBJ2-3
d_call: TRBD2
clone_size: once
cdr3_aa: CASRLSGSTDTQYF
cdr3_nt: TGTGCCAGTCGACTTAGCGGGAGCACAGATACGCAGTATTTT

v_call: TRBV12-3/TRBV12-4
j_call: TRBJ1-2
d_call: TRBD1
clone_size: -
cdr3_aa: CASSTTGINGYTF
cdr3_nt: TGTGCCAGCAGTACGACAGGGATAAATGGCTACACCTTC

v_call: TRBV30
j_call: TRBJ1-6
d_call: TRBD1
clone_size: -
cdr3_aa: CAWSVRGQDSPLHF
cdr3_nt: TGTGCCTGGAGTGTCAGGGGGCAGGATTCACCCCTCCACTTT

v_call: TRBV21-1
j_call: TRBJ2-5
d_call: -
clone_size: -
cdr3_aa: CASSKGLVRRKKTQYF
cdr3_nt: TGTGCCAGCAGCAAGGGACTAGTCCGAAGGAAAAAGACCCAGTACTTC

v_call: TRBV9
j_call: TRBJ2-1
d_call: TRBD2
clone_size: -
cdr3_aa: CASSVSGRESEQFF
cdr3_nt: TGTGCCAGCAGCGTAAGCGGGAGGGAGAGTGAGCAGTTCTTC

v_call: TRBV27
j_call: TRBJ2-2
d_call: TRBD1
clone_size: -
cdr3_aa: CASRRSDRGDTGELFF
cdr3_nt: TGTGCCAGCAGGAGATCGGACAGGGGAGACACCGGGGAGCTGTTTTTT

v_call: TRBV3-1/TRBV3-2
j_call: TRBJ1-2
d_call: -
clone_size: -
cdr3_aa: CASSPRQAHIYYGYTF
cdr3_nt: TGTGCCAGCAGCCCCCGTCAGGCCCACATCTACTATGGCTACACCTTC

v_call: TRBV27
j_call: TRBJ1-1
d_call: -
clone_size: -
cdr3_aa: CASSSGTEAFF
cdr3_nt: TGTGCCAGCAGTTCGGGAACTGAAGCTTTCTTT

v_call: TRBV27
j_call: TRBJ1-1
d_call: -
clone_size: -
cdr3_aa: CASSFRRSTEAFF
cdr3_nt: TGTGCCAGCAGTTTCAGGAGGTCCACTGAAGCTTTCTTT

v_call: TRBV11-2
j_call: TRBJ1-1
d_call: -
clone_size: -
cdr3_aa: CASSPIQGANTEAFF
cdr3_nt: TGTGCCAGCAGCCCGATACAGGGAGCGAACACTGAAGCTTTCTTT

v_call: TRBV29-1
j_call: TRBJ1-2
d_call: TRBD1
clone_size: -
cdr3_aa: CSVQGATNYGYTF
cdr3_nt: TGCAGCGTTCAGGGGGCGACTAACTATGGCTACACCTTC

v_call: TRBV27
j_call: TRBJ2-7
d_call: TRBD1
clone_size: -
cdr3_aa: CASSDGQGAGGHEQYF
cdr3_nt: TGTGCCAGCAGTGACGGACAGGGGGCGGGAGGTCACGAGCAGTACTTC

v_call: TRBV27
j_call: TRBJ2-2
d_call: -
clone_size: -
cdr3_aa: CASSWTITGELFF
cdr3_nt: TGTGCCAGCAGTTGGACAATTACCGGGGAGCTGTTTTTT

v_call: TRBV20-1
j_call: TRBJ1-1
d_call: -
clone_size: -
cdr3_aa: CSASPVLNTEAFF
cdr3_nt: TGCAGTGCTAGTCCCGTACTAAACACTGAAGCTTTCTTT

v_call: TRBV27
j_call: TRBJ2-1
d_call: TRBD2
clone_size: -
cdr3_aa: CASSLAGVGNEQFF
cdr3_nt: TGTGCCAGCAGTTTAGCGGGAGTTGGCAATGAGCAGTTCTTC

v_call: TRBV7-2
j_call: TRBJ2-1
d_call: TRBD1
clone_size: -
cdr3_aa: CASSYRDREANEQFF
cdr3_nt: TGTGCCAGCAGCTACCGGGACAGGGAGGCCAATGAGCAGTTCTTC

v_call: TRBV2
j_call: TRBJ2-1
d_call: TRBD2
clone_size: few
cdr3_aa: CASSVAGDYNEQFF
cdr3_nt: TGTGCCAGCAGCGTAGCGGGAGACTACAATGAGCAGTTCTTC

v_call: TRBV9
j_call: TRBJ2-3
d_call: -
clone_size: -
cdr3_aa: CASSPTRPSNTQYF
cdr3_nt: TGTGCCAGCAGCCCCACCCGACCTAGCAATACGCAGTATTTT

v_call: TRBV5-1
j_call: TRBJ2-1
d_call: TRBD2
clone_size: -
cdr3_aa: CASSFIGRTSQNDEQFF
cdr3_nt: TGCGCCAGCAGCTTTATTGGGCGGACTAGCCAAAATGATGAGCAGTTCTTC

v_call: TRBV25-1
j_call: TRBJ1-1
d_call: -
clone_size: few
cdr3_aa: CASSDPQGPTEAFF
cdr3_nt: TGTGCCAGCAGTGATCCCCAGGGCCCCACTGAAGCTTTCTTT

v_call: TRBV5-6
j_call: TRBJ1-1
d_call: -
clone_size: -
cdr3_aa: CASSSGAWGTEAFF
cdr3_nt: TGTGCCAGCTCCTCAGGGGCGTGGGGCACTGAAGCTTTCTTT

v_call: TRBV28
j_call: TRBJ2-5
d_call: TRBD2
clone_size: -
cdr3_aa: CASSLPLAGIETQYF
cdr3_nt: TGTGCCAGCAGTCTCCCCTTAGCGGGGATAGAGACCCAGTACTTC

v_call: TRBV7-9
j_call: TRBJ1-1
d_call: -
clone_size: -
cdr3_aa: CASSLGIFSGLTAEAFF
cdr3_nt: TGTGCCAGCAGCTTAGGGATCTTCTCAGGGTTAACAGCTGAAGCTTTCTTT

v_call: TRBV7-3
j_call: TRBJ2-5
d_call: -
clone_size: -
cdr3_aa: CASSLNPEQETQYF
cdr3_nt: TGTGCCAGCAGCTTAAACCCAGAACAAGAGACCCAGTACTTC

v_call: TRBV27
j_call: TRBJ2-3
d_call: -
clone_size: once
cdr3_aa: CASSLSASSDTQYF
cdr3_nt: TGTGCCAGCAGTTTATCCGCTAGCTCAGATACGCAGTATTTT

v_call: TRBV30
j_call: TRBJ2-7
d_call: TRBD2
clone_size: -
cdr3_aa: CAWSVGLAGTYEQYF
cdr3_nt: TGTGCCTGGAGTGTAGGACTAGCGGGAACGTACGAGCAGTACTTC

v_call: TRBV19
j_call: TRBJ2-2
d_call: TRBD2
clone_size: -
cdr3_aa: CASSTSGSMAGTGELFF
cdr3_nt: TGTGCCAGTAGTACTAGCGGGAGTATGGCGGGCACCGGGGAGCTGTTTTTT

v_call: TRBV7-8
j_call: TRBJ2-1
d_call: -
clone_size: -
cdr3_aa: CASSQSQGNEQFF
cdr3_nt: TGTGCCAGCAGCCAGTCACAGGGCAATGAGCAGTTCTTC

v_call: TRBV7-9
j_call: TRBJ2-7
d_call: -
clone_size: -
cdr3_aa: CASSLAGQRFSYEQYF
cdr3_nt: TGTGCCAGCAGCTTAGCTGGACAGCGATTCTCCTACGAGCAGTACTTC

v_call: TRBV5-1
j_call: TRBJ2-2
d_call: TRBD2
clone_size: -
cdr3_aa: CASSLELAGGYTGELFF
cdr3_nt: TGCGCCAGCAGCTTGGAGCTAGCGGGAGGTTACACCGGGGAGCTGTTTTTT

v_call: TRBV28
j_call: TRBJ1-6
d_call: -
clone_size: -
cdr3_aa: CASSDPPRRQDSPLHF
cdr3_nt: TGTGCCAGCAGTGACCCCCCGCGGAGGCAGGATTCACCCCTCCACTTT

v_call: TRBV9
j_call: TRBJ1-2
d_call: -
clone_size: -
cdr3_aa: CASSVEAGSYGYTF
cdr3_nt: TGTGCCAGCAGCGTAGAAGCGGGGTCCTATGGCTACACCTTC

v_call: TRBV10-3
j_call: TRBJ2-7
d_call: TRBD1
clone_size: few
cdr3_aa: CAISEGPGGDLYEQYF
cdr3_nt: TGTGCCATCAGTGAGGGGCCAGGGGGTGACCTCTACGAGCAGTACTTC

v_call: TRBV9
j_call: TRBJ2-7
d_call: -
clone_size: -
cdr3_aa: CASSVAPSRSYEQYF
cdr3_nt: TGTGCCAGCAGCGTAGCTCCTAGCCGCTCCTACGAGCAGTACTTC

v_call: TRBV27
j_call: TRBJ2-5
d_call: -
clone_size: -
cdr3_aa: CASTKTGWGRETQYF
cdr3_nt: TGTGCCAGCACAAAAACGGGCTGGGGGAGGGAGACCCAGTACTTC

v_call: TRBV5-1
j_call: TRBJ1-1
d_call: TRBD1
clone_size: -
cdr3_aa: CASSGSYRQGGTEAFF
cdr3_nt: TGCGCCAGCAGCGGAAGCTACCGACAGGGCGGAACTGAAGCTTTCTTT

v_call: TRBV27
j_call: TRBJ2-1
d_call: TRBD2
clone_size: -
cdr3_aa: CASSLGFRGTRYNEQFF
cdr3_nt: TGTGCCAGCAGTTTAGGGTTTCGGGGGACTAGATACAATGAGCAGTTCTTC

v_call: TRBV27
j_call: TRBJ1-5
d_call: TRBD1
clone_size: -
cdr3_aa: CASRGRDRPNQPQHF
cdr3_nt: TGTGCCAGCAGGGGTCGGGACAGGCCCAATCAGCCCCAGCATTTT

v_call: TRBV15
j_call: TRBJ1-4
d_call: TRBD1
clone_size: -
cdr3_aa: CATSRDGTGNEKLLF
cdr3_nt: TGTGCCACCAGCAGAGATGGGACAGGGAATGAAAAACTGCTTTTT

v_call: TRBV27
j_call: TRBJ1-2
d_call: TRBD1
clone_size: -
cdr3_aa: CASSPWGGTGDGYTF
cdr3_nt: TGTGCCAGCAGTCCCTGGGGGGGGACAGGGGACGGCTACACCTTC

v_call: TRBV11-2
j_call: TRBJ2-3
d_call: -
clone_size: -
cdr3_aa: CASSFSPFLSTDTQYF
cdr3_nt: TGTGCCAGCAGCTTTTCCCCTTTCCTTAGCACAGATACGCAGTATTTT

v_call: TRBV19
j_call: TRBJ1-1
d_call: -
clone_size: -
cdr3_aa: CASTADRLNTEAFF
cdr3_nt: TGTGCCAGTACTGCGGACAGATTGAACACTGAAGCTTTCTTT

v_call: TRBV28
j_call: TRBJ2-7
d_call: TRBD1
clone_size: -
cdr3_aa: CASGQGAGEQYF
cdr3_nt: TGTGCCAGCGGTCAGGGGGCCGGCGAGCAGTACTTC

v_call: TRBV5-1
j_call: TRBJ2-1
d_call: TRBD2
clone_size: -
cdr3_aa: CASSPIGEGRFGEQFF
cdr3_nt: TGCGCCAGCAGCCCCATTGGGGAGGGGAGATTCGGGGAGCAGTTCTTC

v_call: TRBV12-3/TRBV12-4
j_call: TRBJ1-6
d_call: -
clone_size: -
cdr3_aa: CASSTYNSPLHF
cdr3_nt: TGTGCCAGCAGTACATATAATTCACCCCTCCACTTT

v_call: TRBV29-1
j_call: TRBJ2-7
d_call: -
clone_size: -
cdr3_aa: CSARVPPSYEQYF
cdr3_nt: TGCAGCGCCAGGGTCCCCCCCTCCTACGAGCAGTACTTC

v_call: TRBV7-2
j_call: TRBJ1-1
d_call: -
clone_size: -
cdr3_aa: CASSVRDINTEAFF
cdr3_nt: TGTGCCAGCAGCGTCCGGGACATCAACACTGAAGCTTTCTTT

v_call: TRBV2
j_call: TRBJ1-1
d_call: -
clone_size: -
cdr3_aa: CASTGLTEAFF
cdr3_nt: TGTGCCAGCACAGGGCTCACTGAAGCTTTCTTT

v_call: TRBV10-3
j_call: TRBJ2-1
d_call: TRBD2
clone_size: -
cdr3_aa: CAISAGTSGVLSNEQFF
cdr3_nt: TGTGCCATCAGTGCAGGGACTAGCGGGGTTCTCTCCAATGAGCAGTTCTTC

v_call: TRBV7-6
j_call: TRBJ1-1
d_call: TRBD1
clone_size: once
cdr3_aa: CASSLVVGSRDRVTWAFF
cdr3_nt: TGTGCCAGCAGCTTAGTAGTAGGGAGCCGGGACAGGGTTACTTGGGCTTTCTTT

v_call: TRBV28
j_call: TRBJ2-1
d_call: TRBD2
clone_size: -
cdr3_aa: CASSPWGEGSNEQFF
cdr3_nt: TGTGCCAGCAGCCCCTGGGGGGAGGGGAGCAATGAGCAGTTCTTC

v_call: TRBV7-9
j_call: TRBJ2-7
d_call: TRBD2
clone_size: -
cdr3_aa: CASSLGGGAYEQYF
cdr3_nt: TGTGCCAGCAGCTTAGGGGGGGGAGCCTACGAGCAGTACTTC

v_call: TRBV5-6
j_call: TRBJ2-7
d_call: TRBD1
clone_size: -
cdr3_aa: CASSSGTGTYEQYF
cdr3_nt: TGTGCCAGCAGCTCCGGGACAGGGACCTACGAGCAGTACTTC